Many counts were recorded for the clone carrying this TCR beta chain. As yet, its antigen is unknown. This sample was taken from a study of T cells after yellow fever vaccination. Regarding the study as a whole: Booster samples showed a return of most primary-vaccination clones (approximately 95% CD4, about 88% CD8). Peaking on day 5 versus 15, the secondary response was faster but weaker.

UMIs were added to TCR cDNA along with a universal primer site when it was made by 5'RACE template switching. MiXCR, applied by TCRdb to the 5' RACE reads, yields one record per CDR3 protein. The sample lists 200,000 to 300,000 distinct CDR3 sequences, 5.5% to 8.5% occurring once. Trimming at V came to 7 bases and at J to 8 bases, leaving 13 bases not matched to a gene. The CDR3 is made up of 13 amino acids. Germline loops: CDR1 DFQATT, CDR2 SNEGSKA (reference sequence). This specimen consisted of CD4+ T cells sorted from PBMCs, obtained on the day of the yellow fever booster vaccination. The TCR originated in a man aged 25-40 years who received the YFV17D yellow fever vaccine. The chain is built from TRBV20-1 and TRBJ2-5; 7 bases align to TRBD2. The DNA for the CDR3 is TGCAGTGAGGAGTCGGGACTATCCCCCACCCAGTACTTC. This translates into CSEESGLSPTQYF.